The 25 T cell receptor beta chains in this list originate from one sample, sequenced in a study of T cells in Graves' hyperthyroidism and ophthalmopathy. TCR beta CDR3 region amplification was performed from RNA transcripts. In the first-round RT-PCR of the TCR CDR3, the HTBI primer set was used. TCRdb reprocessed the multiplex PCR reads via MiXCR and lists one record per CDR3 protein. The sample shows around 300,000 distinct CDR3 sequences, 11% to 15% of them seen only once. The sample was blood. These receptors originate from a woman between 25 and 40 years old with Graves' hyperthyroidism.

This rearrangement joins TRBV20-1 to TRBJ1-6; TRBD1 agrees at 8 bases. CDR1 is DFQATT and CDR2 is SNEGSKA in the germline V gene (reference sequence). The CDR3 has 12 residues. V trimming: 5 bases; J trimming: 9 bases; junction bases outside the gene matches: 3. CDR3: CSAGGQGSPLHF. The CDR3 bases are TGCAGTGCTGGAGGACAGGGTTCACCCCTCCACTTT.

The rearrangement links TRBV11-2 to TRBJ2-7; possible D gene TRBD1, 6 bases. There are 12 residues in the CDR3. Per germline, CDR1 SGHAT and CDR2 FQNNGV. CDR3 region: CASSLGSGTKGV. The DNA for the CDR3 is TGCGCCAGCAGCTTAGGATCCGGGACAAAGGGGGTC.

The rearrangement links TRBV30 to TRBJ2-6; 7 nucleotides line up with TRBD1. With 0 bases clipped from V and 0 bases from J, the junction kept 11 bases outside the gene matches. The CDR3 has 19 residues. CDR1 and CDR2 (germline): GTSNPN, SVGIG (reference sequence). The CDR3 sequence is CAWSVRPGQPHSGANVLTF. Written as DNA, the CDR3 is TGTGCCTGGAGTGTACGTCCGGGACAGCCACACTCTGGGGCCAACGTCCTGACTTTC.

This clonotype was counted at least ten times. The chain carries TRBV12-3 or TRBV12-4 and TRBJ1-5, with D maybe TRBD1 (5 bases). V was trimmed by 7 bases and J by 7 bases, leaving 17 bases between them. This CDR3 has 14 residues. CDR3 sequence reads: CASTQGGAEQPQHF. CDR3 bases: TGTGCCAGCACTCAGGGAGGGGCGGAGCAGCCCCAGCATTTT.

Notes on this clonotype: A clone one base away is much larger, so this may be a read error. The V gene is TRBV20-1, the J gene TRBJ2-7; possible D gene TRBD2, 6 bases. V was cut by 5 bases and J by 0 bases, with 17 bases left in between. The germline gives CDR1 DFQATT, CDR2 SNEGSKA (reference sequence). The CDR3 extends over 15 amino acids. The DNA for the CDR3 is TGCAGTGCTCTTGCTAGCGCAACAACCTCCTACGAGCAGTACTTC. It is translated as CSALASATTSYEQYF.

The sample holds many counts of this clonotype. The CDR3 region has the DNA TGTGCCAGCAGCTGGGGGACCAGCACAGAAGAGACCCAGTACTTC. The encoded protein is CASSWGTSTEETQYF. The chain joins TRBV5-4 to TRBJ2-5; D may correspond to TRBD1 or TRBD2 (5 bases each). V gave up 3 bases and J gave up 3 bases, with 15 bases separating them. This CDR3 has 15 amino acids. CDR1 is SGHNT and CDR2 is YYREEE in the germline V gene (reference sequence).

This clonotype was seen at least ten times. The chain carries TRBV6-6 and TRBJ2-7; tentative D call: TRBD2 (5 bases). CDR1 MNHNY and CDR2 SVGAGI come from the germline V gene (reference sequence). V was shortened by 0 bases and J by 3 bases, with 9 bases between the two germline ends. This CDR3 region has 14 residues. This CDR3 reads CASSYSSANYEQYF. CDR3 DNA: TGTGCCAGCAGTTACTCTAGCGCCAACTACGAGCAGTACTTC.

The CDR3 loop is CASSLRTSGRNEQYF. The CDR3 DNA reads TGTGCCAGCAGTTTAAGGACTAGCGGGAGGAACGAGCAGTACTTC. The chain has TRBV12-3 or TRBV12-4 and TRBJ2-7, with 14 bases lining up with TRBD2. The CDR3 spans 15 residues. V shed 2 bases, J shed 5 bases, and the junction held 2 bases outside the gene matches.

The gene calls are TRBV4-3 and TRBJ1-1; no firm D call. Germline values: CDR1 LGHNA, CDR2 YSLEER. Trimming removed 4 bases from V and 10 bases from J, with 16 bases in between. The CDR3 covers 13 residues. CDR3 nucleotides: TGCGCCAGCAGCCGAGTCGAGGGTTCTGGAGCTTTCTTT. Amino acids: CASSRVEGSGAFF.

Worth noting for this clonotype: A read error may explain this, as a much larger clone is one base away. The V call is TRBV28, the J call TRBJ1-5, with TRBD1 matching 8 bases. The CDR3 has 16 residues. From germline, CDR1 is MDHEN and CDR2 SYDVKM. J gave up 5 bases and V 7 bases, and 13 bases lay outside the gene matches. For the CDR3, the DNA is TGTGCCAGCAACCCGCATGGGACAGGAGCTTATCAGCCCCAGCATTTT. Its protein is CASNPHGTGAYQPQHF.

This clonotype has a handful of counts. V and J are TRBV19 and TRBJ1-5; D gene unclear. CDR3 size: 12 residues. Germline V lookup: CDR1 LNHDA, CDR2 SQIVND (reference sequence). With 8 bases removed from V and 5 bases from J, the gap between germline ends came to 10 bases. As DNA, the CDR3 is TGTGCCAGTGGATATGGGGATCAGCCCCAGCATTTT. The encoded protein is CASGYGDQPQHF.

This sequence joins TRBV29-1 and TRBJ2-7, with a weak D call TRBD1 (5 bases). V dropped 5 bases and J dropped 3 bases, with 14 bases sitting between them. The germline gives CDR1 SQVTM, CDR2 ANQGSEA. The CDR3 spans 13 residues. CDR3 DNA: TGCAGCGTTAGTCAGGGCCCAAACTACGAGCAGTACTTC. Its translation is CSVSQGPNYEQYF.

This clonotype was seen only a few times. The chain is built from TRBV15 and TRBJ2-5; 10 bases match TRBD2. Per germline, CDR1 LNHNV and CDR2 YYDKDF (reference sequence). The junction had 6 bases not matched to a gene; V was cut back by 3 bases and J by 2 bases. This CDR3 is built from 16 residues. DNA of the CDR3: TGTGCCACCAGCAGCGCCGGGACTAGCGCACAAGAGACCCAGTACTTC. It is translated as CATSSAGTSAQETQYF.

This clonotype was detected only a few times. The CDR3 nucleotides are TGTGCCAGCACCAACAACCAAGAGACCCAGTACTTC. Translating it yields CASTNNQETQYF. V is TRBV3-1 and J is TRBJ2-5; the D is unclear. Germline V gene sequence: CDR1 LGHDT, CDR2 YNNKEL (reference sequence). V was cut by 7 bases and J by 0 bases, with 6 bases left in between. This CDR3 has 12 residues.

V gene TRBV14 combines with J gene TRBJ2-7; no clear D gene. Trimming pared 1 base from V and 3 bases from J, leaving 10 bases between. Germline CDR1 is SGHDN and CDR2 is FVKESK. The CDR3 has 14 residues. This CDR3 is CASSQVKGHYEQYF. For the CDR3, the DNA is TGTGCCAGCAGCCAAGTGAAGGGTCACTACGAGCAGTACTTC.

A note on this clonotype: A single base separates this from a much larger clone, so it may be a read error. The chain recombines TRBV11-2 with TRBJ2-1; 7 bases match TRBD1. V dropped 3 bases and J dropped 0; count of bases not matched to a gene: 8. Germline V gene sequence: CDR1 SGHAT, CDR2 FQNNGV. The CDR3 consists of 17 residues. In DNA, the CDR3 is TGTGCCAGCAGCTTGGGACCGGGACAGAGCTCCTACAATGAGCAGTTCTTC. Residues: CASSLGPGQSSYNEQFF.

This clonotype was counted only a few times. This chain uses TRBV14 with TRBJ2-1; 10 bases map to TRBD2. The V gene end was trimmed by 3 bases and the J gene end by 4 bases; junction bases not matched to a gene: 9. The CDR3 totals 17 residues. Per the germline V gene, CDR1 is SGHDN and CDR2 is FVKESK. The CDR3 region is CASSQEPWTSGYNEQFF. The CDR3 nucleotides are TGTGCCAGCAGCCAGGAGCCTTGGACTAGCGGTTACAATGAGCAGTTCTTC.

This clonotype was seen ten or more times. J is TRBJ2-7 and V is TRBV6-2 or TRBV6-3; D is perhaps TRBD2 (5 bases). Germline CDR1 and CDR2: MNHEY and SVGEGT. CDR3 length equals 14 residues. V dropped 1 base and J dropped 5 bases, with 12 bases sitting between them. CDR3 in amino acids: CASSYLEVTDEQYF. The CDR3 nucleotides read TGTGCCAGCAGTTACTTGGAGGTAACGGACGAGCAGTACTTC.

This clonotype was observed at least ten times. The V gene is TRBV7-2, the J gene TRBJ2-3; D not certain. The CDR3 extends over 14 amino acids. Germline lookup yields CDR1 SGHTA and CDR2 FQGNSA. Trimming took off 1 base at V and 2 bases at J, with 7 bases between the two ends. As DNA, the CDR3 is TGTGCCAGCAGCTTAGGGAGACTCACAGATACGCAGTATTTT. Residues: CASSLGRLTDTQYF.

This clonotype appeared many times. This chain links TRBV9 with TRBJ2-7, with unresolved D. In germline, CDR1 is SGDLS, CDR2 YYNGEE. V lost 0 bases and J 2 bases, leaving 9 bases between the germline ends. The CDR3 consists of 14 residues. The CDR3 is CASSVGRNAYEQYF. The CDR3 coding sequence is TGTGCCAGCAGCGTAGGCCGAAATGCCTACGAGCAGTACTTC.

This clonotype showed up many times. The V call is TRBV13, the J call TRBJ2-7; a weak D match, TRBD2 (6 bases). The V and J ends lost 0 bases and 0 bases respectively, with 15 bases between them. The CDR3 runs 17 residues. The V gene's germline CDR1 is PRHDT and CDR2 FYEKMQ (reference sequence). The CDR3 reads CASSLGRASEFSYEQYF. CDR3 bases: TGTGCCAGCAGCTTAGGTAGGGCTAGCGAGTTCTCCTACGAGCAGTACTTC.

This clonotype has more than one count but fewer than ten. The chain carries TRBV3-1 and TRBJ2-1; D may be TRBD1 (5 bases). The CDR3 sequence is 16 residues long. Germline V CDR1 and CDR2: LGHDT, YNNKEL (reference sequence). V was pared by 1 base and J by 3 bases, with 13 bases between. Written as DNA, the CDR3 is TGTGCCAGCAGCCAAGGGGGCCAGAGCGTCTACAATGAGCAGTTCTTC. Protein: CASSQGGQSVYNEQFF.

This clonotype was counted ten times or more. The CDR3 sequence is CSAEGQGGADTQYF. DNA for the CDR3: TGCAGTGCTGAAGGACAGGGTGGGGCAGATACGCAGTATTTT. V usage is TRBV20-1 and J usage is TRBJ2-3; 8 positions match TRBD1. The germline gives CDR1 DFQATT, CDR2 SNEGSKA (reference sequence). The CDR3 covers 14 residues. V shed 5 bases, J shed 4 bases, and the junction held 8 bases outside the gene matches.

This clonotype was found many times. V usage is TRBV28 and J usage is TRBJ2-6; 8 nucleotides align to TRBD2. There are 17 residues in the CDR3. The V segment lost 6 bases and the J segment 1 base; nucleotides outside the gene matches: 8. The germline V gene has CDR1 MDHEN and CDR2 SYDVKM. CDR3 in amino acids: CASRPGGAWSGANVLTF. The CDR3, as DNA: TGTGCCAGCAGGCCGGGGGGGGCTTGGTCTGGGGCCAACGTCCTGACTTTC.

This clonotype was picked up many times. The chain joins TRBV12-3 or TRBV12-4 to TRBJ1-5; the D is unclear. The CDR3 totals 13 residues. Trimming cost V 1 base and J 4 bases, with 5 bases left between them. This CDR3 reads CASSLGENQPQHF. The CDR3 region has the DNA TGTGCCAGCAGTTTAGGGGAGAATCAGCCCCAGCATTTT.